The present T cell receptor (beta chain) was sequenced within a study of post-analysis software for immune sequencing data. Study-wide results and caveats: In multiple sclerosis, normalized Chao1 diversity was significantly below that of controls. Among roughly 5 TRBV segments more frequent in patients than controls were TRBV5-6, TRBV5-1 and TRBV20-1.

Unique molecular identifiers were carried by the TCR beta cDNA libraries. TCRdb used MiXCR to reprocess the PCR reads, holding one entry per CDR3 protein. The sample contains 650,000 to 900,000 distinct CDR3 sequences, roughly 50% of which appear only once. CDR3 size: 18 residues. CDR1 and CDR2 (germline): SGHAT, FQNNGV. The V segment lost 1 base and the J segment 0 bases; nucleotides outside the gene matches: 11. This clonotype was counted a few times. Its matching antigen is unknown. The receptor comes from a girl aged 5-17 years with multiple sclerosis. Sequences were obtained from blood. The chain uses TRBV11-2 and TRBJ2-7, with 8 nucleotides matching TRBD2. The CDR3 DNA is TGTGCCAGCAGCTTAGGAGGACTAGCAAGCCGCAGCTCCTACGAGCAGTACTTC. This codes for CASSLGGLASRSSYEQYF.